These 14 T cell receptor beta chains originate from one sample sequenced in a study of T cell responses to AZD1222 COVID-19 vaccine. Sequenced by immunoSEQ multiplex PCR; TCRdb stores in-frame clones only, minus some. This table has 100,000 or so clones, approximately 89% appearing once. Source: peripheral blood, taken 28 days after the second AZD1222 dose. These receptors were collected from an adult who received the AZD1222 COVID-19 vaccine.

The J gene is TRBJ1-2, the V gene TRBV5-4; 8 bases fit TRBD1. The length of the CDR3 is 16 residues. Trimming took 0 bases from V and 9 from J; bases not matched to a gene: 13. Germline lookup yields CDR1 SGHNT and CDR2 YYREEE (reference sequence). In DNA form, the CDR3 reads TGTGCCAGCAGCTTGGGAGGACAGGGCCTAATACAGAGCTACACCTTC. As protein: CASSLGGQGLIQSYTF. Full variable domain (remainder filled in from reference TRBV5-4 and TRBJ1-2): ETGVTQSPTHLIKTRGQQVTLRCSSQSGHNTVSWYQQALGQGPQFIFQYYREEENGRGNFPPRFSGLQFPNYSSELNVNALELDDSALYLCASSLGGQGLIQSYTFGSGTRLTVV.

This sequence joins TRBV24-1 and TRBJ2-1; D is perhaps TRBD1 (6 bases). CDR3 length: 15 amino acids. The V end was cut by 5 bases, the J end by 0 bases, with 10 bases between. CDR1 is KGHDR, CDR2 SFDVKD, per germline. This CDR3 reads CATSVGQISYNEQFF. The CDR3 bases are TGTGCCACCAGTGTCGGACAGATCTCCTACAATGAGCAGTTCTTC.

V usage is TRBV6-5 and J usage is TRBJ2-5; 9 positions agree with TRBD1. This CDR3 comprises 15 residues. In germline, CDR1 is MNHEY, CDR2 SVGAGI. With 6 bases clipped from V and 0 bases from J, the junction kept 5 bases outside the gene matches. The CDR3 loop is CASSEDRGNQETQYF. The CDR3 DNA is TGTGCCAGCAGCGAGGACAGGGGCAACCAAGAGACCCAGTACTTC.

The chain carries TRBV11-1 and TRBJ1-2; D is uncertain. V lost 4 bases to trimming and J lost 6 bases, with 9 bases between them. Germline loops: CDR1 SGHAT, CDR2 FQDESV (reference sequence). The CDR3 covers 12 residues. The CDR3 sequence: CASSWDGDGYTF. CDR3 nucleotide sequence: TGTGCCAGCAGCTGGGATGGAGATGGCTACACCTTC.

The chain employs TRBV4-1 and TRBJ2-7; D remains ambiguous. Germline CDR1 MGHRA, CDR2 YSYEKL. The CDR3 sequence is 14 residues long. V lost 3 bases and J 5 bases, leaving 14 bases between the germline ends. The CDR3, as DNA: TGCGCCAGCAGCCATACTTGGAAGTCAGACGAGCAGTACTTC. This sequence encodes CASSHTWKSDEQYF.

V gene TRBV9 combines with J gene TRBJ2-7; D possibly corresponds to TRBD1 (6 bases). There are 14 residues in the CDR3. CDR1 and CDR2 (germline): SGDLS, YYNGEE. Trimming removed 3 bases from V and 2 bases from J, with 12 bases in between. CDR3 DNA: TGTGCCAGCAGCGCTCGGGACAAGACCTACGAGCAGTACTTC. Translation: CASSARDKTYEQYF.

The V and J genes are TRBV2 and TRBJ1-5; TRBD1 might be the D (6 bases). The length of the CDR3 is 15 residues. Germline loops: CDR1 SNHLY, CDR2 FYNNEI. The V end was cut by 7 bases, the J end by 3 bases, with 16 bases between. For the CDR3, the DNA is TGTGCCAGCACCGCCCGGGACACATTCAATCAGCCCCAGCATTTT. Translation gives CASTARDTFNQPQHF.

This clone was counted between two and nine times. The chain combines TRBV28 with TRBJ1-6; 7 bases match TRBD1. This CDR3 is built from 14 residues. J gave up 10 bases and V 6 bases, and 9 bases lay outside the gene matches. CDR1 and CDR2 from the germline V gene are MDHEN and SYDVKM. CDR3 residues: CASRASGTDSPLHF. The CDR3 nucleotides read TGTGCCAGCAGAGCCTCCGGGACAGACTCACCCCTCCACTTT.

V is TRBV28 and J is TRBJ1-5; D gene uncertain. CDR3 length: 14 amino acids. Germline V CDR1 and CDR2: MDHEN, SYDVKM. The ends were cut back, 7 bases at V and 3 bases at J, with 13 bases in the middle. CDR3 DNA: TGTGCCAGCACCGCTCCGGGCATCAATCAGCCCCAGCATTTT. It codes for CASTAPGINQPQHF.

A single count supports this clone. CDR3 loop: CASSLSGDNEQFF. The CDR3 DNA sequence: TGTGCCAGCAGTTTGTCCGGTGACAATGAGCAGTTCTTC. The chain has TRBV12-3 or TRBV12-4 and TRBJ2-1; no clear D gene. Trimming stripped 3 bases from V and 5 bases from J, with 8 bases between. The CDR3 loop spans 13 amino acids.

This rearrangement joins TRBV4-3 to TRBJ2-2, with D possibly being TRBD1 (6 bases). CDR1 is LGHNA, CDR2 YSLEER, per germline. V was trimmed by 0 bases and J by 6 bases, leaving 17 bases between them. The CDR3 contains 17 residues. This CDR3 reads CASSQDAWTEGAGELFF. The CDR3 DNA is TGCGCCAGCAGCCAAGATGCATGGACAGAAGGCGCCGGGGAGCTGTTTTTT.

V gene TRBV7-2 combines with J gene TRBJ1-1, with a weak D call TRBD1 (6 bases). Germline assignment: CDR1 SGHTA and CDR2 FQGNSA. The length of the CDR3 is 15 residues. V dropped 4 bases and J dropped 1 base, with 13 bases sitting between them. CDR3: CASSSYRAGNTEAFF. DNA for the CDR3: TGTGCCAGCAGCTCATACAGGGCGGGGAACACTGAAGCTTTCTTT.

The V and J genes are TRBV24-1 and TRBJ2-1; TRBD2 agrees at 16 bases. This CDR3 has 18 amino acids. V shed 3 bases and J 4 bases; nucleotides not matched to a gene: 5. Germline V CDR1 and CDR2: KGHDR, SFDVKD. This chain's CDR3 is CATSDTGTSGRVYNEQFF. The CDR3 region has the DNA TGTGCCACCAGTGATACCGGGACTAGCGGGAGGGTGTACAATGAGCAGTTCTTC.

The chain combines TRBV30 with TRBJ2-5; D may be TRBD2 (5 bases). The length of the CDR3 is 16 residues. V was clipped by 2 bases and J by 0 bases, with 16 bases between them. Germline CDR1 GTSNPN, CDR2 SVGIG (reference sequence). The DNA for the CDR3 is TGTGCCTGGAGTCCCACCCGGGGAGCGTACCAAGAGACCCAGTACTTC. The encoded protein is CAWSPTRGAYQETQYF.